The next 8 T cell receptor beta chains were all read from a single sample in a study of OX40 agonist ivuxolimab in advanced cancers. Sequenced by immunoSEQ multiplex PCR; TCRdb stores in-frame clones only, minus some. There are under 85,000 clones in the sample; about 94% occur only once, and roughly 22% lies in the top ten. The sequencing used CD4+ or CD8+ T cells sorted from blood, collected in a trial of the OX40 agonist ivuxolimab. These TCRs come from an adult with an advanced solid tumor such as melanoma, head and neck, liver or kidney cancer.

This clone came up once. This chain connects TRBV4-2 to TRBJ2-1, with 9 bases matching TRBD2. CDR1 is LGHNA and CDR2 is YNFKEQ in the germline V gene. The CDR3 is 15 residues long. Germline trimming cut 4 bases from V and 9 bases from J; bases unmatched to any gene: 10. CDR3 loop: CASSPSAGGNREQFF. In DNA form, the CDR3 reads TGTGCCAGCAGCCCCTCGGCGGGAGGGAATCGTGAGCAGTTCTTC.

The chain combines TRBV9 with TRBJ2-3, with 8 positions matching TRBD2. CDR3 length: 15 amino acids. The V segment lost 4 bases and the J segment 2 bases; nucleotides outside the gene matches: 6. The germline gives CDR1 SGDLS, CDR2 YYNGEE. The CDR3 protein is CASSLAGGTTDTQYF. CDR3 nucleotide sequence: TGTGCCAGCAGCCTTGCGGGAGGAACCACAGATACGCAGTATTTT.

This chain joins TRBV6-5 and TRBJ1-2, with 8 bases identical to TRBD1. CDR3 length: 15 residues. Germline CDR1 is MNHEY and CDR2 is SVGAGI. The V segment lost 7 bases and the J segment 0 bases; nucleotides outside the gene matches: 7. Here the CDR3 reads CASKTGDGPNYGYTF. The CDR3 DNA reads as TGTGCCAGCAAGACAGGGGACGGACCTAACTATGGCTACACCTTC.

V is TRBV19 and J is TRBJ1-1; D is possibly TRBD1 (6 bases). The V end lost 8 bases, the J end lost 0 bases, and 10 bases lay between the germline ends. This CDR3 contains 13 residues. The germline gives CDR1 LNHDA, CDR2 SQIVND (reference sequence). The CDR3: CASARGLNTEAFF. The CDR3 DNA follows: TGTGCCAGTGCCAGGGGATTGAACACTGAAGCTTTCTTT.

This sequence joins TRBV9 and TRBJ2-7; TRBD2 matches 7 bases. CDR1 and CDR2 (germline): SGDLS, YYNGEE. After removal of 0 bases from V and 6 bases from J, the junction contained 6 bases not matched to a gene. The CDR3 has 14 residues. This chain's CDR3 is CASSVGGGTPEQYF. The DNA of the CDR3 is TGTGCCAGCAGCGTAGGGGGGGGAACGCCCGAGCAGTACTTC. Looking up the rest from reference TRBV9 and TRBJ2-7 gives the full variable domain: DSGVTQTPKHLITATGQRVTLRCSPRSGDLSVYWYQQSLDQGLQFLIQYYNGEERAKGNILERFSAQQFPDLHSELNLSSLELGDSALYFCASSVGGGTPEQYFGPGTRLTVT.

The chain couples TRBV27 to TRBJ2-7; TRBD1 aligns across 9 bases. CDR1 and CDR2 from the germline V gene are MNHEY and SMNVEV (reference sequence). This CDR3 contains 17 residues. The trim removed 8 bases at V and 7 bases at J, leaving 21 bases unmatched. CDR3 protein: CASAAYVPPGQGGEQYF. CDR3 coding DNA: TGTGCCAGCGCAGCCTATGTGCCTCCGGGACAGGGAGGTGAGCAGTACTTC.

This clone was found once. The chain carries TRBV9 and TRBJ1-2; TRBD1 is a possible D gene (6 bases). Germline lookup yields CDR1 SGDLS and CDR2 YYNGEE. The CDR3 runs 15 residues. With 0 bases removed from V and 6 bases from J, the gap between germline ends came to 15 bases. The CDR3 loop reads CASSVGSGAVDGYTF. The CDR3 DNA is TGTGCCAGCAGCGTAGGGTCGGGGGCGGTGGATGGCTACACCTTC.

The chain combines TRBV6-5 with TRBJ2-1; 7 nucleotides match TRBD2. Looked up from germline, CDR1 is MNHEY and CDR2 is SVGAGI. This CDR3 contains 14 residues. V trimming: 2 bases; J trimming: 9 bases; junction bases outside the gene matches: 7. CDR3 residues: CASSYGTREVEQFF. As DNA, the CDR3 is TGTGCCAGCAGTTACGGGACTCGGGAGGTTGAGCAGTTCTTC.